This T cell receptor beta chain came from a study of tumor-infiltrating lymphocytes in primary liver carcinoma. TCR beta cDNA came from about 470 ng total RNA, primed with a constant-region primer. Three rounds of nested multiplex PCR with slightly modified ARM-PCR produced TCR beta libraries. The opening two PCR rounds, around 11 cycles each, paired TRBV1-TRBV30 forward primers with a C-beta reverse primer. Each CDR3 protein is one row after TCRdb ran MiXCR on the multiplex PCR reads. Altogether 45,000 or so distinct CDR3 sequences are present, roughly 77% being singletons, with the ten largest covering 35% to 45%. CDR1 LGHNA and CDR2 YSLEER come from the germline V gene. The CDR3 is 15 residues long. Unsorted bulk tissue of about 19-31 mg yielded co-extracted RNA and DNA.

Sequencing was done on a sample of tumor-adjacent normal liver tissue. The clonotype was recovered from a woman aged 25 to 45 with primary liver carcinoma and hepatitis B virus infection. This rearrangement joins TRBV4-3 to TRBJ2-7; D could derive from TRBD1 or TRBD2 (5 bases each). The CDR3 sequence: CASDQDFPGSYEQYF. The CDR3 nucleotides read TGCGCTAGCGACCAAGATTTTCCAGGGTCCTACGAGCAGTACTTC.